The clone carrying this TCR beta chain was detected once. In the authors' workflow: Amplified reference gene primers provided the basis for estimating nucleated cell counts. TCRdb's table, derived via immunoSEQ multiplex PCR, lists solely in-frame clones and lacks some. For V, J and clone size, that table is used; D and trimming come from the DNA. The sample has hundreds of thousands of clones, approximately 85% seen once. This entry is derived from a study of blood T cell repertoires in COVID-19. On the study more broadly: Material from acute and convalescent COVID-19 was sourced from the United States, Italy and Spain. T cells, B-cell-depleted T cells, or PBMCs provided the cDNA or gDNA that served as material.

V lost 4 bases, J lost 5 bases, and 14 bases lay in between. The CDR3 is 14 residues long. Germline-derived CDR1 and CDR2 are MNHEY and SVGAGI. Input material: peripheral blood. The TCR comes from a human donor in a cohort sampled during active COVID-19. The rearrangement uses TRBV6-5 and TRBJ1-1; no definite D call. The CDR3 is CASSSWTPQTEAFF. Here the CDR3 DNA reads TGTGCCAGCAGTTCTTGGACTCCCCAGACTGAAGCTTTCTTT.